This T cell receptor (beta chain) originates from a study of T cell repertoires in aging, cancer and after chemotherapy. On the study more broadly: Clear clonal overlap appeared across healthy donor samples taken over several months to years. Study observations and caveats: Untreated cancer patients had significantly lower blood TCR diversity than age-matched healthy donors. The repertoire data cannot show anything about immunological memory following chemotherapy. Loss of evenness, beyond lost richness, contributed to age-related TCR diversity decline in cancer patients.

Multiplex touch-down PCR with TRB-A/B primers amplified rearranged V-D-J TRB sequences. TCRdb reprocessed the multiplex PCR reads via MiXCR and lists one record per CDR3 protein. The data contain about 8,300 distinct CDR3 sequences, less than 35% of them seen just once; the ten biggest clones take up around 11%. Amplification of TCR beta used genomic DNA extracted from peripheral blood. Worth noting for this clonotype: Its specificity is not known.

The ends were cut back, 1 base at V and 10 bases at J, with 8 bases in the middle. CDR1 is SGHDT and CDR2 is YYEEEE in the germline V gene. This CDR3 is built from 12 residues. The J gene is TRBJ1-4, the V gene TRBV5-6; no clear D gene. This clonotype was obtained from a human donor in good health. Sequenced material: blood. For the CDR3, the DNA is TGTGCCAGCAGCTTGCCGGAGTCAAAACTGTTTTTT. Translated: CASSLPESKLFF.